Shown below are 30 T cell receptor beta chains from a single sample sequenced in a study of identical twins (TCRdb year 2016). Library generation was performed with 5' RACE. Sequencing used an Illumina HiSeq 2000. TCRdb applied fastp at Q25 and MiXCR to the public reads, then kept only in-frame beta chains. Each entry is one CDR3 protein sequence, shown with its most common DNA and genes. For this sample there are more than 1.5 million distinct CDR3 sequences; about 32% appear just once. 0.27% of the sample goes to the ten largest clones. The sequenced sample consisted of cord blood. The receptors derive from a newborn girl in good health.

A note on this clonotype: Possible read error: a much larger clone is one base away. This chain links TRBV20-1 with TRBJ2-4; 8 bases fit TRBD2. The CDR3 has 15 residues. From germline, CDR1 is DFQATT and CDR2 SNEGSKA (reference sequence). The CDR3 nucleotides read TGCAGTGCTAGAGGTTTCGGACTAGCCAAAAACATTCGGTACTTC. Amino acids: CSARGFGLAKNIRYF.

This clonotype was seen many times. The chain recombines TRBV4-2 with TRBJ2-1; D not resolved. The CDR3 loop spans 18 amino acids. Between the trimmed V and J ends, which lost 1 base and 0 bases, there was a span of 16 bases. The germline CDR1 and CDR2 sequences are LGHNA and YNFKEQ. The CDR3 DNA follows: TGTGCCAGCAGCCAAGCCCAGTTCGCGGTGAGCTCCTACAATGAGCAGTTCTTC. Translation: CASSQAQFAVSSYNEQFF.

This clonotype was seen a few times. The rearrangement joins TRBV5-1 to TRBJ2-3, with no clear D. Germline loops: CDR1 SGHRS, CDR2 YFSETQ. This CDR3 region has 12 residues. V was pared by 1 base and J by 6 bases, with 6 bases between. The CDR3 sequence: CASSLKSDTQYF. CDR3 coding DNA: TGCGCCAGCAGCTTGAAATCGGATACGCAGTATTTT.

The rearrangement links TRBV27 to TRBJ2-3, with 8 bases that match TRBD2. The V and J ends lost 5 bases and 5 bases, in that order; junction bases with no gene match: 9. Germline V gene sequence: CDR1 MNHEY, CDR2 SMNVEV (reference sequence). This CDR3 has 15 residues. CDR3 loop: CASSAFRGGLDTQYF. CDR3 nucleotide sequence: TGTGCCAGCAGTGCCTTTCGGGGGGGCTTAGATACGCAGTATTTT.

This clonotype was counted between two and nine times. This chain links TRBV4-1 with TRBJ2-3, with D perhaps matching TRBD2 (6 bases). The germline V gene has CDR1 MGHRA and CDR2 YSYEKL. There are 17 residues in the CDR3. Trimming shortened V by 3 bases and J by 5 bases, and 21 bases separated the two germline ends. The CDR3 sequence: CASSQIPGTSGRDTQYF. The DNA for the CDR3 is TGCGCCAGCAGCCAGATCCCCGGGACTTCCGGGAGAGATACGCAGTATTTT.

This clonotype has more than one count but fewer than ten. The chain links TRBV27 to TRBJ2-1; D not resolved. V shed 2 bases and J shed 7 bases, with 18 bases lying between them. The CDR3 runs to 16 residues. Germline CDR1 reads MNHEY; CDR2 reads SMNVEV (reference sequence). The DNA for the CDR3 is TGTGCCAGCAGTTTAACCAGAACGGCCGTCAGAAATGAGCAGTTCTTC. This encodes CASSLTRTAVRNEQFF.

The chain carries TRBV20-1 and TRBJ2-5, with TRBD1 identical over 9 bases. The J call may be faulty, since TRBJ2-7 better matches the DNA end. The CDR3 is 13 residues long. Germline V lookup: CDR1 DFQATT, CDR2 SNEGSKA (reference sequence). CDR3 in DNA: TGCAGTGCTCCGGACAGGGGACACTACGAGCAGTACTTC. Translating gives CSAPDRGHYEQYF.

V is TRBV18 and J is TRBJ1-2; D unresolved. CDR1 is KGHSH and CDR2 is LQKENI in the germline V gene. The CDR3 totals 16 residues. V was pared by 5 bases and J by 2 bases, with 18 bases between. CDR3 loop: CASSTSDRGLNYGYTF. CDR3 bases: TGTGCCAGCTCAACATCAGACCGGGGTCTCAACTATGGCTACACCTTC.

The V and J genes are TRBV20-1 and TRBJ2-1, with 12 bases identical to TRBD2. Germline V CDR1 and CDR2: DFQATT, SNEGSKA (reference sequence). The CDR3 consists of 16 residues. The V segment lost 0 bases and the J segment 8 bases; nucleotides outside the gene matches: 8. The CDR3 DNA follows: TGCAGTGCTAGAGATCGGACTAGCGGGGACTCGGATGAGCAGTTCTTC. This gives the protein CSARDRTSGDSDEQFF.

In DNA, the CDR3 is TGTGCCAACAGCCCCCACAGGGAAAATAAGAACACTGAAGCTTTCTTT. This sequence encodes CANSPHRENKNTEAFF. This rearrangement joins TRBV21-1 to TRBJ1-1; the tabulated D call, TRBD1, remains unverified against the DNA. TRBV21-1 is a known pseudogene. The CDR3 length is 16 residues.

CDR3 in amino acids: CASFRDFAEADTQYF. CDR3 coding DNA: TGTGCCAGCTTTCGAGACTTTGCGGAGGCAGATACGCAGTATTTT. The V call is TRBV2, the J call TRBJ2-3; possibly TRBD2 for D (5 bases). Trimming shortened V by 8 bases and J by 4 bases, and 19 bases separated the two germline ends. Germline V lookup: CDR1 SNHLY, CDR2 FYNNEI. The CDR3 is 15 residues long.

V gene TRBV6-6 combines with J gene TRBJ2-7; D is possibly TRBD1 (6 bases). Germline V gene lookup returns CDR1 MNHNY and CDR2 SVGAGI (reference sequence). V lost 7 bases and J 5 bases, leaving 12 bases between the germline ends. This CDR3 region has 12 residues. This CDR3 is CASNWGPDEQYF. As DNA, the CDR3 is TGTGCCAGCAATTGGGGGCCCGACGAGCAGTACTTC.

Of note for this clonotype: This could be a read error, since a much larger clone is one nucleotide away. The V and J genes are TRBV29-1 and TRBJ2-5, with D unresolved. The last part of the DNA fits TRBJ2-1 better; the J call may be wrong. The CDR3 covers 14 residues. Germline V gene sequence: CDR1 SQVTM, CDR2 ANQGSEA. The CDR3 spells CSVESRQFQETQFF. CDR3 in DNA: TGCAGCGTTGAATCGCGGCAGTTCCAAGAGACCCAGTTCTTC.

The V and J genes are TRBV7-2 and TRBJ2-5, with D hard to call. V was clipped by 1 base and J by 11 bases, with 14 bases between them. The CDR3 spans 13 residues. Germline V gives CDR1 SGHTA, CDR2 FQGNSA. The CDR3 sequence is CASSLEPRSEQYF. The CDR3 DNA reads TGTGCCAGCAGCTTAGAGCCTAGGTCGGAGCAGTACTTC.

This clonotype has a handful of counts. This chain links TRBV29-1 with TRBJ2-1; 12 nucleotides agree with TRBD2. Germline CDR1 SQVTM, CDR2 ANQGSEA. The CDR3 is made up of 17 amino acids. The junction had 8 bases not matched to a gene; V was cut back by 5 bases and J by 0 bases. The CDR3 DNA follows: TGCAGCGTTCTACTAGCGGGGGGTCTGAGCTCCTACAATGAGCAGTTCTTC. It translates to CSVLLAGGLSSYNEQFF.

A few counts support this clonotype. The chain is built from TRBV5-1 and TRBJ2-5; a possible D gene is TRBD2 (5 bases). V was pared by 3 bases and J by 2 bases, with 14 bases between. The CDR3 spans 15 residues. Germline V CDR1 and CDR2: SGHRS, YFSETQ. The CDR3 sequence: CASSYPGTTQETQYF. CDR3 nucleotide sequence: TGCGCCAGCAGCTATCCGGGAACGACTCAAGAGACCCAGTACTTC.

The chain combines TRBV2 with TRBJ1-2; no clear D. V was shortened by 6 bases and J by 6 bases, with 11 bases between the two germline ends. Per germline, CDR1 SNHLY and CDR2 FYNNEI. There are 12 residues in the CDR3. The CDR3 loop is CASRRPQNGYTF. The CDR3 DNA is TGTGCCAGCAGGAGGCCACAGAATGGCTACACCTTC.

This chain connects TRBV5-1 to TRBJ2-6; D is unresolved. The CDR3 totals 17 residues. Trimming left V 0 bases short and J 0 bases short, with 10 bases between. CDR1 is SGHRS, CDR2 YFSETQ, per germline. CDR3 in amino acids: CASSLVRASSGANVLTF. The CDR3 DNA follows: TGCGCCAGCAGCTTGGTTCGGGCCAGCTCTGGGGCCAACGTCCTGACTTTC.

The rearrangement uses TRBV3-1 and TRBJ2-5; D may be TRBD2 (6 bases). This CDR3 is 16 amino acids long. Germline values: CDR1 LGHDT, CDR2 YNNKEL (reference sequence). Trimming shortened V by 1 base and J by 1 base, and 13 bases separated the two germline ends. CDR3 protein: CASSQAPRELQETQYF. DNA for the CDR3: TGTGCCAGCAGCCAAGCCCCCCGGGAGCTCCAAGAGACCCAGTACTTC.

The gene calls are TRBV20-1 and TRBJ1-6; D is possibly TRBD1 (5 bases). This CDR3 has 13 residues. Germline CDR1 and CDR2: DFQATT and SNEGSKA (reference sequence). V dropped 5 bases and J dropped 7 bases, with 12 bases sitting between them. The CDR3 loop reads CSAVEGTNSPLHF. The CDR3 nucleotides read TGCAGTGCTGTGGAGGGGACGAATTCACCCCTCCACTTT.

V usage is TRBV20-1 and J usage is TRBJ1-1; a weak D match, TRBD1 (5 bases). CDR1 and CDR2 from the germline V gene are DFQATT and SNEGSKA (reference sequence). Trimming stripped 6 bases from V and 0 bases from J, with 17 bases between. The CDR3 has 15 residues. This CDR3 is CSAREGRGLNTEAFF. In DNA form, the CDR3 reads TGCAGTGCCCGGGAGGGACGGGGGTTGAACACTGAAGCTTTCTTT.

The V call is TRBV20-1, the J call TRBJ2-5, with D unclear. The germline V gene encodes CDR1 DFQATT and CDR2 SNEGSKA (reference sequence). CDR3 size: 15 residues. V shed 3 bases and J shed 5 bases, with 19 bases lying between them. CDR3 coding DNA: TGCAGTGCTAGCCTTGGGATGTATTCCGTGGAGACCCAGTACTTC. It yields the protein CSASLGMYSVETQYF.

CDR3 sequence: CASSYQEGGLYF. The DNA for the CDR3 is TGTGCCAGCAGTTACCAGGAGGGCGGTCTGTACTTC. This chain uses TRBV6-5 with TRBJ2-5; weak D call: TRBD2 (6 bases). The germline gives CDR1 MNHEY, CDR2 SVGAGI. This CDR3 is built from 12 residues. V lost 2 bases to trimming and J lost 13 bases, with 14 bases between them.

This chain links TRBV20-1 with TRBJ2-5; D may be TRBD2 (6 bases). The CDR3 covers 14 residues. Looked up from germline, CDR1 is DFQATT and CDR2 is SNEGSKA (reference sequence). V lost 2 bases to trimming and J lost 1 base, with 11 bases between them. The CDR3 protein is CSARSIAVQETQYF. DNA for the CDR3: TGCAGTGCTAGATCCATAGCGGTCCAAGAGACCCAGTACTTC.

This sequence joins TRBV7-8 and TRBJ2-1; tentative D call: TRBD2 (5 bases). With 0 bases removed from V and 3 bases from J, the gap between germline ends came to 15 bases. Germline V gene sequence: CDR1 SGHVS, CDR2 FQNEAQ. This CDR3 spans 17 amino acids. In DNA form, the CDR3 reads TGTGCCAGCAGCTTAGCTTTTGAGGGCTACTACTACAATGAGCAGTTCTTC. This codes for CASSLAFEGYYYNEQFF.

This clonotype appeared a few times. This chain links TRBV3-1 with TRBJ2-7; 12 nucleotides line up with TRBD2. V dropped 1 base and J dropped 0; count of bases not matched to a gene: 10. CDR1 LGHDT and CDR2 YNNKEL come from the germline V gene (reference sequence). This CDR3 comprises 19 residues. The CDR3 nucleotides read TGTGCCAGCAGCCAAGTGGCCCCACTAGCGGGAGGCTTCTCCTACGAGCAGTACTTC. This codes for CASSQVAPLAGGFSYEQYF.

The rearrangement joins TRBV5-1 to TRBJ2-3; no clear D gene. Germline V gene lookup returns CDR1 SGHRS and CDR2 YFSETQ. The germline V and J ends were trimmed by 0 bases and 2 bases, with 7 bases remaining between them. The CDR3 covers 14 residues. The CDR3 is CASSLGVDTDTQYF. The CDR3 region has the DNA TGCGCCAGCAGCTTGGGGGTAGACACAGATACGCAGTATTTT.

The rearrangement joins TRBV6-1 to TRBJ2-7, with D possibly being TRBD2 (6 bases). From germline, CDR1 is MNHNS and CDR2 SASEGT. This CDR3 contains 14 residues. The V end lost 4 bases, the J end lost 2 bases, and 12 bases lay between the germline ends. CDR3 DNA sequence: TGTGCCAGCAGTGGCACGGGGGATACCTACGAGCAGTACTTC. This codes for CASSGTGDTYEQYF.

V usage is TRBV11-2 and J usage is TRBJ2-3; D not certain. CDR1 is SGHAT, CDR2 FQNNGV, per germline. The CDR3 runs to 13 residues. Trimming stripped 5 bases from V and 6 bases from J, with 12 bases between. The CDR3 protein is CASSAGPIDTQYF. CDR3 DNA sequence: TGTGCCAGCAGCGCAGGACCAATTGATACGCAGTATTTT.

The V gene is TRBV27, the J gene TRBJ2-4, with no clear D. The J call is uncertain, as TRBJ2-7 better fits the DNA end. The CDR3 covers 14 residues. Per germline, CDR1 MNHEY and CDR2 SMNVEV (reference sequence). This chain's CDR3 is CASRVNVLVHEQYF. The CDR3 DNA reads as TGTGCCAGCAGGGTTAACGTCCTCGTCCACGAGCAGTACTTC.